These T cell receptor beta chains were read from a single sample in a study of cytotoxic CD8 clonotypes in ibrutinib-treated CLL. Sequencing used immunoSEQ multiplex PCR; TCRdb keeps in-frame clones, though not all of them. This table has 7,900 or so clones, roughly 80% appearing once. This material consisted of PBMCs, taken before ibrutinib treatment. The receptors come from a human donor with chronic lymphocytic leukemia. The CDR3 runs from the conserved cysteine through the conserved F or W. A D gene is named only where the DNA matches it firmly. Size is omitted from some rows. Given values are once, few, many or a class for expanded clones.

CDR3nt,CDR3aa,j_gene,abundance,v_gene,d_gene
TGCGCCAGCAGCCAAGATCGGGGGCGAGGCAATGAGCAGTTCTTC,CASSQDRGRGNEQFF,TRBJ2-1,.,TRBV4-3,.
TGTGCCAGCAGGCCGACAGGGCCCTTCGGTAAACTGTTTTTT,CASRPTGPFGKLFF,TRBJ1-4,.,TRBV7-9,TRBD1
TGTGCCAGCAGGGGACAGGCGGGGTCACCCCTCCACTTT,CASRGQAGSPLHF,TRBJ1-6,.,TRBV2,TRBD1
TGCAGTGTCAGTCTAGATACGCAGTATTTT,CSVSLDTQYF,TRBJ2-3,.,TRBV20-1,.
TGTGCCAGCAGCGAAACTAGCGGCACAGATACGCAGTATTTT,CASSETSGTDTQYF,TRBJ2-3,.,TRBV7-9,TRBD2
TGTGCCAGCATGATTACCGGTCTTGGGAACGAGCAGTACTTC,CASMITGLGNEQYF,TRBJ2-7,.,TRBV27,.
TGTGCCAGCAGCCCCTATTTAGTGGGAGGTCTCACCGGGGAGCTGTTTTTT,CASSPYLVGGLTGELFF,TRBJ2-2,.,TRBV7-3,.
TGTGCCAGTAGTATCCTAGCGAATGAGCAGTTCTTC,CASSILANEQFF,TRBJ2-1,.,TRBV19,.
TGTGCCAGCAGTTGGGCCTCCGGGACAGGGTTCGCGGAACTGTTTTTT,CASSWASGTGFAELFF,TRBJ1-4,few,TRBV27,TRBD1
TGCGCCAGCAGCTTGGCCAGGGACGGCACTGAAGCTTTCTTT,CASSLARDGTEAFF,TRBJ1-1,.,TRBV5-1,.
TGTGCCAGCAGCGTACAGGGGGTGATCGGGGAGCTGTTTTTT,CASSVQGVIGELFF,TRBJ2-2,.,TRBV9,TRBD1
TGTGCCAGCAGCTCGGGTCCAGGCTCAGAGACCCAGTACTTC,CASSSGPGSETQYF,TRBJ2-5,.,TRBV7-2,.
TGTGCCAGCAGTGAAGGCAGCTCTGGAAACACCATATATTTT,CASSEGSSGNTIYF,TRBJ1-3,.,TRBV2,.
TGTGCCAGCAGCCAACAGGGGCCCGGGGAGACCCAGTACTTC,CASSQQGPGETQYF,TRBJ2-5,.,TRBV28,TRBD1
TGCGCCAGCAGCAGGGGGAGCTCTGAAAAACTGTTTTTT,CASSRGSSEKLFF,TRBJ1-4,.,TRBV5-1,.
TGTGCCAGCAGTTTATTAGGGCTTGGGGGCTTGAACACTGAAGCTTTCTTT,CASSLLGLGGLNTEAFF,TRBJ1-1,.,TRBV28,.